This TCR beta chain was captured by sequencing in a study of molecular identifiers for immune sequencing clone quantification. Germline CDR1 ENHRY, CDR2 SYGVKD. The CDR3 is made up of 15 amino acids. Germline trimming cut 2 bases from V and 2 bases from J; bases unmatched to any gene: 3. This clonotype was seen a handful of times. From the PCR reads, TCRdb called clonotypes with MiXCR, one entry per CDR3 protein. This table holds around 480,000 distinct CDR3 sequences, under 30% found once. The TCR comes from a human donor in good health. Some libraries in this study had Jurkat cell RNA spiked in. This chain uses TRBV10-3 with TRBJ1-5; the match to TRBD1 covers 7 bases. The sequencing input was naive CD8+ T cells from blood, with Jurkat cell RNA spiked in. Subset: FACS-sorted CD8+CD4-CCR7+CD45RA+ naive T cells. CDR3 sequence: CAISEPGGGNQPQHF. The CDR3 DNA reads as TGTGCCATCAGTGAGCCAGGGGGTGGCAATCAGCCCCAGCATTTT.